A few counts support the clone carrying this T cell receptor beta chain. As yet, its antigen is unknown. Blood was collected once per donor into heparin, averaging approximately 0.12 L. Expressed TCRB transcripts were sequenced because the entire RNA isolate underwent reverse transcription. Naive, central memory and regulatory T cell samples averaged approximately 3.8 million reads. The table came from immunoSEQ multiplex PCR; TCRdb's copy has only in-frame clones and leaves some out. The sample records about 320,000 clones, 14% being singletons. The CDR3 is 14 residues long. The V gene lost 4 bases and the J gene lost 5 bases, with 11 bases spanning the gap. Per the germline V gene, CDR1 is MGHRA and CDR2 is YSYEKL. These data come from a study of beta chain features in type 1 diabetes. Points from the study as a whole: In type 1 diabetes patients, VDJ junctions had fewer insertions; deletions at these junctions were more frequent.

The chain is built from TRBV4-1 and TRBJ2-2; possibly TRBD1 for D (5 bases). The sequence came from a man aged 30 to 39 in good health. Sequencing was carried out using central memory CD4+ T cells from blood. The CDR3 DNA reads as TGCGCCAGCAGCCTCGAGCAGGGAACCGGGGAGCTGTTTTTT. It yields the protein CASSLEQGTGELFF.